This TCR beta chain comes out of a study of lymphopenia after photon versus proton radiotherapy. The table came from immunoSEQ multiplex PCR; TCRdb's copy has only in-frame clones and leaves some out. The sample contains 70,000 or so clones, just over 90% of which appear only once. The germline V and J ends were trimmed by 4 bases and 3 bases, with 9 bases remaining between them. Germline V gene sequence: CDR1 MGHRA, CDR2 YSYEKL. This CDR3 contains 13 residues. About this clone itself: Its target is not known.

Study-level results: Oligoclonal CD8+ Temra expansion after nadir drove photon patients' diversity drop. A bigger post-nadir fall in TCR diversity correlated inversely with survival time in deceased patients. Authors raise, but do not show, better survival with proton therapy. Proton therapy kept repertoires fairly stable, unlike photons, which gained effector/memory cells.

This TCR was sampled from a woman in her 70s with pancreatic cancer. The sequencing used peripheral blood, collected from a patient treated with photon-based radiotherapy. The V gene is TRBV4-1, the J gene TRBJ1-2; no clear D gene. This CDR3 is CASSRGGYYGYTF. For the CDR3, the DNA is TGCGCCAGCAGCCGAGGAGGGTACTATGGCTACACCTTC.